Below, 29 T cell receptor beta chains from the same sample are listed, as sequenced in a study of blood T cell repertoires in COVID-19. TCRdb's copy holds only in-frame clones and misses some; the assay was immunoSEQ multiplex PCR. This sample carries approximately 150,000 clones, approximately 87% of them seen once, and the ten largest clones take approximately 40%. The specimen sequenced was peripheral blood. The receptors stem from a man aged 50 to 59 who had recovered from COVID-19.

This clone was recorded a few times. The gene calls are TRBV27 and TRBJ1-6; 8 bases are a match to TRBD1. The CDR3 extends over 14 amino acids. Germline V lookup: CDR1 MNHEY, CDR2 SMNVEV (reference sequence). V was clipped by 6 bases and J by 7 bases; unmatched bases: 5. The DNA of the CDR3 is TGTGCCAGCAGGACAGGGGACTCGAATTCACCCCTCCACTTT. This sequence encodes CASRTGDSNSPLHF.

The V call is TRBV4-2, the J call TRBJ2-3; 7 nucleotides agree with TRBD2. J lost 2 bases, V lost 4 bases, and 6 bases had no gene match. The germline gives CDR1 LGHNA, CDR2 YNFKEQ. The length of the CDR3 is 15 residues. The CDR3 DNA is TGTGCCAGCAGCCTACCGGGGGGTGCCACAGATACGCAGTATTTT. Protein sequence: CASSLPGGATDTQYF.

This clone was counted between two and nine times. This chain links TRBV6-2 or TRBV6-3 with TRBJ1-5; 7 bases fit TRBD1. The CDR3 is 16 residues long. V gave up 5 bases and J gave up 5 bases; unmatched junction bases: 12. Looked up from germline, CDR1 is MNHEY and CDR2 is SVGEGT. This CDR3 reads CASSPLRQGDYQPQHF. In nucleotides, the CDR3 is TGTGCCAGCAGTCCCCTCCGGCAGGGGGATTATCAGCCCCAGCATTTT.

This clone has only one observation. This rearrangement joins TRBV14 to TRBJ2-5; D is unclear. The germline V gene encodes CDR1 SGHDN and CDR2 FVKESK. CDR3 length equals 12 residues. V was shortened by 1 base and J by 5 bases, with 5 bases between the two germline ends. CDR3 in amino acids: CASSQVRETQYF. The CDR3 nucleotides read TGTGCCAGCAGCCAAGTGAGGGAGACCCAGTACTTC. The full variable domain, completed using reference TRBV14 and TRBJ2-5, is EAGVTQFPSHSVIEKGQTVTLRCDPISGHDNLYWYRRVMGKEIKFLLHFVKESKQDESGMPNNRFLAERTGGTYSTLKVQPAELEDSGVYFCASSQVRETQYFGPGTRLLVL.

DNA for the CDR3: TGTGCCAGCAGTTTAATTCAGGGTCATGGCTACACCTTC. Translation gives CASSLIQGHGYTF. The gene calls are TRBV12-3 or TRBV12-4 and TRBJ1-2, with D possibly matching TRBD1 (5 bases). The CDR3 runs to 13 residues. V was shortened by 2 bases and J by 6 bases, with 10 bases between the two germline ends.

V is TRBV30 and J is TRBJ1-3; D might be TRBD1 (6 bases). Trimming shortened V by 5 bases and J by 0 bases, and 14 bases separated the two germline ends. CDR1 is GTSNPN and CDR2 is SVGIG in the germline V gene (reference sequence). CDR3 length: 15 residues. This CDR3 reads CAWRDTFLSGNTIYF. The CDR3 DNA is TGTGCCTGGCGGGACACATTTCTCTCTGGAAACACCATATATTTT.

In the case of this clone: In the same sample, other DNA sequences code for this CDR3. J is TRBJ1-2 and V is TRBV29-1; possibly TRBD1 for D (5 bases). Trimming removed 2 bases at V and 8 bases at J, with 9 bases between. The CDR3 consists of 11 residues. Germline CDR1 is SQVTM and CDR2 is ANQGSEA. CDR3 in amino acids: CSVERQNGYTF. The CDR3 DNA is TGCAGCGTTGAAAGACAGAACGGCTACACCTTC.

This clone has a handful of counts. The chain is built from TRBV4-3 and TRBJ2-7; 8 positions match TRBD1. V lost 0 bases, J lost 3 bases, and 7 bases stayed unmatched. The CDR3 extends over 16 amino acids. Germline V gene data show CDR1 as LGHNA and CDR2 as YSLEER. CDR3 nucleotides: TGCGCCAGCAGCCAAGATAGGACAGGGCAAAGCTACGAGCAGTACTTC. It is translated as CASSQDRTGQSYEQYF.

The chain is built from TRBV3-1 (or the pseudogene TRBV3-2) and TRBJ1-6; 10 positions match TRBD1. V gave up 4 bases and J gave up 10 bases; unmatched junction bases: 7. The CDR3 is made up of 15 amino acids. Germline values: CDR1 LGHDT, CDR2 YNNKEL (reference sequence). CDR3 DNA sequence: TGTGCCAGCAGCCTCTGGACAGGGGGAACCTCACCCCTCCACTTT. Translating it yields CASSLWTGGTSPLHF.

This clone was found once. The chain carries TRBV5-1 and TRBJ2-2; D call uncertain. Germline V gene sequence: CDR1 SGHRS, CDR2 YFSETQ. The CDR3 extends over 15 amino acids. Trimming took off 0 bases at V and 3 bases at J, with 9 bases between the two ends. CDR3: CASSLGVDYTGELFF. DNA of the CDR3: TGCGCCAGCAGCTTGGGCGTTGACTACACCGGGGAGCTGTTTTTT.

This rearrangement joins TRBV5-5 to TRBJ2-1; 9 nucleotides agree with TRBD1. The CDR3 is 16 amino acids. Germline trimming cut 4 bases from V and 9 bases from J; bases unmatched to any gene: 14. The germline V gene encodes CDR1 SGHKS and CDR2 YYEKEE (reference sequence). In nucleotides, the CDR3 is TGTGCCAGCAGCCCTTTCGGGGACAGGGAATCTTTTGAGCAGTTCTTC. Protein sequence: CASSPFGDRESFEQFF.

This rearrangement joins TRBV6-2 or TRBV6-3 to TRBJ2-7; 10 bases align to TRBD2. Losses at the gene ends were 5 bases for V and 0 bases for J; bases not matched to a gene: 4. Germline values: CDR1 MNHEY, CDR2 SVGEGT. This CDR3 has 15 residues. CDR3 amino acids: CASSLLAGSSYEQYF. The CDR3 nucleotides read TGTGCCAGCAGTCTACTAGCGGGGAGCTCCTACGAGCAGTACTTC.

The V gene is TRBV6-6, the J gene TRBJ1-3; D uncertain. Trimming pared 0 bases from V and 1 base from J, leaving 4 bases between. The CDR3 runs 14 residues. Germline values: CDR1 MNHNY, CDR2 SVGAGI (reference sequence). The CDR3 region is CASSYSGSGNTIYF. The CDR3 DNA follows: TGTGCCAGCAGTTACTCCGGGTCTGGAAACACCATATATTTT.

This chain connects TRBV5-1 to TRBJ2-5, with 7 bases fitting TRBD1. The length of the CDR3 is 15 residues. Per germline, CDR1 SGHRS and CDR2 YFSETQ. V dropped 6 bases and J dropped 0; count of bases not matched to a gene: 8. In DNA, the CDR3 is TGCGCCAGCACTCCTGACAGGGCCAACCAAGAGACCCAGTACTTC. Protein product: CASTPDRANQETQYF.

In its sample, this clone was seen once. The J gene is TRBJ2-6, the V gene TRBV5-8, with a tentative D call TRBD1 (5 bases). V shed 3 bases and J shed 0 bases, with 7 bases lying between them. Per the germline V gene, CDR1 is SGHTS and CDR2 is YDEGEE. The CDR3 loop spans 15 amino acids. The CDR3 sequence is CASSSGASGANVLTF. CDR3 DNA sequence: TGTGCCAGCAGCTCTGGGGCCTCTGGGGCCAACGTCCTGACTTTC.

The chain employs TRBV18 and TRBJ2-2, with 10 bases aligning to TRBD1. Germline V lookup: CDR1 KGHSH, CDR2 LQKENI. There are 14 residues in the CDR3. V dropped 4 bases and J dropped 4; count of bases not matched to a gene: 0. CDR3 bases: TGTGCCAGCTCACGGGACAGGGGCACCGGGGAGCTGTTTTTT. Protein: CASSRDRGTGELFF.

In DNA form, the CDR3 reads TGTGCCACCAGCACGCAACCGAGCTCCTACGAGCAGTACTTC. Translated, it gives CATSTQPSSYEQYF. V and J are TRBV15 and TRBJ2-7, with no clear D. This CDR3 region has 14 residues. The germline gives CDR1 LNHNV, CDR2 YYDKDF (reference sequence). Trimming took 4 bases from V and 0 from J, leaving 10 bases between them.

CDR3 loop: CASSADRTNTEAFF. As DNA, the CDR3 is TGCGCCAGCAGCGCGGACAGAACGAACACTGAAGCTTTCTTT. The genes are TRBV5-1 and TRBJ1-1, with a possible D match to TRBD1 (6 bases). This CDR3 region has 14 residues. Trimming left V 4 bases short and J 1 base short, with 11 bases between. Germline CDR1 reads SGHRS; CDR2 reads YFSETQ.

V usage is TRBV11-2 and J usage is TRBJ2-7; perhaps TRBD2 as D (5 bases). Germline V lookup: CDR1 SGHAT, CDR2 FQNNGV. CDR3 size: 14 residues. Between the trimmed V and J ends, which lost 1 base and 2 bases, there was a span of 9 bases. This CDR3 reads CASSLGTRAYEQYF. DNA for the CDR3: TGTGCCAGCAGCTTAGGAACGAGGGCCTACGAGCAGTACTTC. The entire variable domain, with the rest obtained from reference TRBV11-2 and TRBJ2-7, is as follows: EAGVAQSPRYKIIEKRQSVAFWCNPISGHATLYWYQQILGQGPKLLIQFQNNGVVDDSQLPKDRFSAERLKGVDSTLKIQPAKLEDSAVYLCASSLGTRAYEQYFGPGTRLTVT.

This chain uses TRBV6-2 or TRBV6-3 with TRBJ1-1, with 8 nucleotides matching TRBD1. The germline gives CDR1 MNHEY, CDR2 SVGEGT. The CDR3 has 17 amino acids. Trimming removed 3 bases from V and 0 bases from J; junction bases left unmatched: 9. The CDR3, as DNA: TGTGCCAGCAGTTATGTACAGGGGGATCCCATGAACACTGAAGCTTTCTTT. This translates into CASSYVQGDPMNTEAFF.

This clone was seen once. This chain joins TRBV19 and TRBJ1-1; TRBD1 matches at 7 bases. The CDR3 spans 16 residues. V gave up 6 bases and J gave up 1 base; unmatched junction bases: 11. Per the germline V gene, CDR1 is LNHDA and CDR2 is SQIVND (reference sequence). CDR3 coding DNA: TGTGCCAGTAGAAAACAACAGGGACAGCAGAACACTGAAGCTTTCTTT. Translated: CASRKQQGQQNTEAFF.

This rearrangement joins TRBV10-2 to TRBJ2-7; D might be TRBD1 (6 bases). V lost 7 bases and J lost 0, with 10 bases in between. CDR3 length: 13 residues. CDR1 and CDR2 from the germline V gene are WSHSY and SAAADI. The CDR3 protein is CASTGQNSYEQYF. The DNA of the CDR3 is TGCGCCAGCACCGGACAGAACTCCTACGAGCAGTACTTC.

This clone showed up just once. The chain uses TRBV4-3 and TRBJ2-7; perhaps TRBD1 as D (6 bases). Trimming took off 4 bases at V and 3 bases at J, with 19 bases between the two ends. The length of the CDR3 is 16 residues. The germline gives CDR1 LGHNA, CDR2 YSLEER. The DNA for the CDR3 is TGCGCCAGCAGCCCTGACTCCGGACAGCTAGTCTACGAGCAGTACTTC. Translated, it gives CASSPDSGQLVYEQYF.

The V call is TRBV19, the J call TRBJ1-4; 7 bases align to TRBD1. The CDR3 contains 15 residues. CDR1 is LNHDA and CDR2 is SQIVND in the germline V gene (reference sequence). V was pared by 6 bases and J by 3 bases, with 7 bases of the junction left unmatched. The CDR3 DNA is TGTGCCAGTAGCCCGGCCGGGACAGCTAATGAAAAACTGTTTTTT. It specifies CASSPAGTANEKLFF. Supplemented by reference TRBV19 and TRBJ1-4, the full variable domain reads DGGITQSPKYLFRKEGQNVTLSCEQNLNHDAMYWYRQDPGQGLRLIYYSQIVNDFQKGDIAEGYSVSREKKESFPLTVTSAQKNPTAFYLCASSPAGTANEKLFFGSGTQLSVL.

The genes are TRBV2 and TRBJ2-7; TRBD2 matches 12 bases. V gave up 6 bases and J gave up 0 bases; unmatched junction bases: 9. The CDR3 has 17 residues. Germline CDR1 is SNHLY and CDR2 is FYNNEI. The CDR3 protein is CASRGGTSGYTSYEQYF. The CDR3 DNA reads TGTGCCAGCAGAGGAGGGACTAGCGGGTATACCTCCTACGAGCAGTACTTC. The entire variable domain, with the rest obtained from reference TRBV2 and TRBJ2-7, is as follows: EPEVTQTPSHQVTQMGQEVILRCVPISNHLYFYWYRQILGQKVEFLVSFYNNEISEKSEIFDDQFSVERPDGSNFTLKIRSTKLEDSAMYFCASRGGTSGYTSYEQYFGPGTRLTVT.

This chain connects TRBV19 to TRBJ1-1; the match to TRBD1 covers 7 bases. Germline assignment: CDR1 LNHDA and CDR2 SQIVND (reference sequence). The CDR3 runs 14 residues. The trim removed 4 bases at V and 0 bases at J, leaving 2 bases unmatched. In nucleotides, the CDR3 is TGTGCCAGTAGTACCGACAGGGTGAACACTGAAGCTTTCTTT. Its translation: CASSTDRVNTEAFF.

The chain is built from TRBV2 and TRBJ1-1; D not certain. Trimming took 1 base from V and 4 from J, leaving 19 bases between them. Germline CDR1 and CDR2: SNHLY and FYNNEI. The CDR3 has 17 residues. Here the CDR3 reads CASSEVGVAGDGTEAFF. The CDR3 DNA reads as TGTGCCAGCAGTGAAGTCGGGGTAGCTGGGGATGGCACTGAAGCTTTCTTT.

V gene TRBV13 combines with J gene TRBJ1-1, with D possibly TRBD1 on 6 matching bases. The V end lost 6 bases, the J end lost 5 bases, and 10 bases lay between the germline ends. CDR1 and CDR2 from the germline V gene are PRHDT and FYEKMQ (reference sequence). The length of the CDR3 is 12 residues. CDR3 DNA: TGTGCCAGCAGGCAGGGGATAACTGAAGCTTTCTTT. This codes for CASRQGITEAFF.

This clone was detected only once. This sequence joins TRBV3-1 (or the pseudogene TRBV3-2) and TRBJ2-3; D uncertain. V was pared by 0 bases and J by 1 base, with 8 bases between. Germline CDR1 and CDR2: LGHDT and YNNKEL (reference sequence). CDR3 length equals 15 residues. The CDR3 DNA is TGTGCCAGCAGCCAAGAGTATCTAGGCACAGATACGCAGTATTTT. As protein: CASSQEYLGTDTQYF.